Shown below are 31 T cell receptor beta chains from a single sample sequenced in a study of blood T cell repertoires in COVID-19. Measured with immunoSEQ multiplex PCR; TCRdb has only the in-frame clones, and not every one. The data show 200,000 to 250,000 clones, 92% seen once. Sequenced: peripheral blood. The receptors derive from a man younger than 45 with acute or convalescent COVID-19.

The chain combines TRBV5-1 with TRBJ1-2; D gene unclear. Germline CDR1 SGHRS, CDR2 YFSETQ. The CDR3 is 11 residues long. Trimming stripped 5 bases from V and 6 bases from J, with 8 bases between. For the CDR3, the DNA is TGCGCCAGCAGACAGTCTGATGGCTACACCTTC. Translation gives CASRQSDGYTF. The variable domain in full, with the rest retrieved from reference TRBV5-1 and TRBJ1-2, is KAGVTQTPRYLIKTRGQQVTLSCSPISGHRSVSWYQQTPGQGLQFLFEYFSETQRNKGNFPGRFSGRQFSNSRSEMNVSTLELGDSALYLCASRQSDGYTFGSGTRLTVV.

The rearrangement links TRBV29-1 to TRBJ2-5; perhaps TRBD1 as D (5 bases). Trimming took 4 bases from V and 1 from J, leaving 13 bases between them. CDR1 SQVTM and CDR2 ANQGSEA come from the germline V gene. The CDR3 is 14 amino acids. The CDR3 DNA reads TGCAGCGTTGCCAGGGCCGTACCCCAAGAGACCCAGTACTTC. It translates to CSVARAVPQETQYF.

This chain uses TRBV7-7 with TRBJ2-5; D might be TRBD2 (6 bases). This CDR3 region has 15 residues. The germline V gene encodes CDR1 SSHAT and CDR2 FNYEAQ (reference sequence). CDR3 sequence reads: CATQRNSGDQETQYF. Written as DNA, the CDR3 is TGTGCTACCCAGCGGAATAGCGGTGACCAAGAGACCCAGTACTTC.

The rearrangement joins TRBV18 to TRBJ2-3, with unresolved D. Germline lookup yields CDR1 KGHSH and CDR2 LQKENI. The CDR3 totals 15 residues. V was shortened by 0 bases and J by 4 bases, with 11 bases between the two germline ends. CDR3 coding DNA: TGTGCCAGCTCACCACCGTCGGTAAGCGCAGATACGCAGTATTTT. Its protein product is CASSPPSVSADTQYF.

The chain uses TRBV5-1 and TRBJ2-1; 14 bases align to TRBD2. Germline CDR1 is SGHRS and CDR2 is YFSETQ. The CDR3 is 16 residues long. Germline trimming cut 4 bases from V and 10 bases from J; bases unmatched to any gene: 10. This CDR3 reads CASSGGLAGGQGEQFF. The CDR3 region has the DNA TGCGCCAGCAGCGGAGGACTAGCGGGAGGCCAGGGGGAGCAGTTCTTC.

This clone appeared once. The chain links TRBV5-8 to TRBJ2-7, with 7 bases aligning to TRBD2. CDR1 is SGHTS, CDR2 YDEGEE, per germline. V was clipped by 6 bases and J by 3 bases; unmatched bases: 9. The CDR3 sequence is 14 residues long. The CDR3 coding sequence is TGTGCCAGCAATCTGGCGGGGGTTCGCTACGAGCAGTACTTC. Protein product: CASNLAGVRYEQYF.

This chain links TRBV7-2 with TRBJ2-1; TRBD1 might be the D (6 bases). The CDR3 totals 17 residues. Deletions cut 5 bases from V and 3 bases from J, with 20 bases between. Per the germline V gene, CDR1 is SGHTA and CDR2 is FQGNSA. The CDR3 spells CASSPHGRYRVYNEQFF. Here the CDR3 DNA reads TGTGCCAGCAGCCCACACGGTAGGTACAGGGTCTACAATGAGCAGTTCTTC.

The J gene is TRBJ2-7, the V gene TRBV1; TRBD1 reflects the table's D call only, with no check against the DNA. TRBV1 is annotated as a pseudogene. This CDR3 is built from 14 residues. The CDR3 nucleotides read TGCACCAGCAGCCCTCGGACAGTTAGTTACGAGCAGTACTTC. Translated: CTSSPRTVSYEQYF.

This clone has just one count. This sequence joins TRBV5-1 and TRBJ1-6, with D maybe TRBD1 (6 bases). The CDR3 runs to 17 residues. Trimming removed 0 bases from V and 9 bases from J, with 19 bases in between. Germline V gives CDR1 SGHRS, CDR2 YFSETQ. CDR3 residues: CASSLAVVRTGLSPLHF. CDR3 coding DNA: TGCGCCAGCAGCTTGGCCGTAGTGCGAACAGGGCTTTCACCCCTCCACTTT.

J is TRBJ1-2 and V is TRBV29-1, with D perhaps TRBD1 (5 bases). Germline V lookup: CDR1 SQVTM, CDR2 ANQGSEA. V was trimmed by 1 base and J by 3 bases, leaving 9 bases between them. The CDR3 spans 13 residues. The CDR3 sequence: CSVEAGDDYGYTF. The CDR3 bases are TGCAGCGTTGAAGCGGGGGATGACTATGGCTACACCTTC.

The rearrangement uses TRBV27 and TRBJ2-3, with D perhaps matching TRBD1 (5 bases). CDR1 is MNHEY, CDR2 SMNVEV, per germline (reference sequence). The CDR3 is made up of 14 amino acids. V lost 5 bases, J lost 6 bases, and 15 bases lay in between. The CDR3 loop reads CASSRRQLQDTQYF. The CDR3 DNA follows: TGTGCCAGCAGTCGGCGACAGTTACAGGATACGCAGTATTTT.

The genes are TRBV6-5 and TRBJ1-5; a possible D gene is TRBD1 (5 bases). Germline loops: CDR1 MNHEY, CDR2 SVGAGI. The V end lost 6 bases, the J end lost 6 bases, and 18 bases lay between the germline ends. The CDR3 extends over 15 amino acids. The CDR3 DNA sequence: TGTGCCAGCAGCAAACCCTCTCAGGGAACTCAGCCCCAGCATTTT. This gives the protein CASSKPSQGTQPQHF.

J is TRBJ1-2 and V is TRBV6-5, with unresolved D. Trimming pared 3 bases from V and 2 bases from J, leaving 16 bases between. The CDR3 loop spans 16 amino acids. CDR1 is MNHEY and CDR2 is SVGAGI in the germline V gene. This chain's CDR3 is CASSYSQAMRNYGYTF. CDR3 nucleotide sequence: TGTGCCAGCAGTTATTCCCAGGCAATGCGAAACTATGGCTACACCTTC.

The chain couples TRBV9 to TRBJ2-1; TRBD1 matches at 9 bases. The J segment lost 5 bases and the V segment lost 6 bases, leaving 3 bases of the junction unmatched. The germline V gene encodes CDR1 SGDLS and CDR2 YYNGEE. This CDR3 has 13 residues. The CDR3 sequence: CASTGTGNNEQFF. The CDR3 DNA reads TGTGCCAGCACCGGGACAGGGAACAATGAGCAGTTCTTC.

This chain links TRBV4-2 with TRBJ2-7, with 9 bases fitting TRBD1. This CDR3 contains 16 residues. J was trimmed by 2 bases and V by 3 bases; bases with no gene match: 8. From germline, CDR1 is LGHNA and CDR2 YNFKEQ. CDR3: CASSQAGTGRAYEQYF. CDR3 nucleotides: TGTGCCAGCAGCCAGGCCGGGACAGGGAGGGCCTACGAGCAGTACTTC.

The chain uses TRBV7-9 and TRBJ2-5; TRBD1 is a possible D gene (6 bases). V was clipped by 5 bases and J by 5 bases, with 15 bases between them. The CDR3 contains 14 residues. CDR1 and CDR2 (germline): SEHNR, FQNEAQ (reference sequence). For the CDR3, the DNA is TGTGCCAGCAGCCCAAAGGGGGTCCAGGAGACCCAGTACTTC. This translates into CASSPKGVQETQYF.

V is TRBV9 and J is TRBJ2-3; TRBD1 agrees at 8 bases. V was pared by 3 bases and J by 0 bases, with 9 bases of the junction left unmatched. The CDR3 totals 17 residues. Germline V gene lookup returns CDR1 SGDLS and CDR2 YYNGEE. The CDR3 nucleotides read TGTGCCAGCAGCGCATCAAAAACAGGGGGGAGCACAGATACGCAGTATTTT. It specifies CASSASKTGGSTDTQYF.

J is TRBJ2-7 and V is TRBV13, with 9 bases that match TRBD2. The germline CDR1 and CDR2 sequences are PRHDT and FYEKMQ (reference sequence). The CDR3 is 15 residues long. J lost 3 bases, V lost 5 bases, and 8 bases had no gene match. The CDR3 protein is CASSPGPLAGYEQYF. As DNA, the CDR3 is TGTGCCAGCAGCCCAGGGCCACTAGCGGGCTACGAGCAGTACTTC.

The gene calls are TRBV28 and TRBJ1-5; TRBD1 is a possible D gene (5 bases). Germline V CDR1 and CDR2: MDHEN, SYDVKM. The CDR3 is made up of 16 amino acids. Trimming removed 5 bases from V and 2 bases from J, with 16 bases in between. This CDR3 is CASSRTSLGGNQPQHF. Written as DNA, the CDR3 is TGTGCCAGCAGTCGTACTTCCTTAGGGGGCAATCAGCCCCAGCATTTT.

The rearrangement uses TRBV28 and TRBJ2-1; 8 bases are a match to TRBD2. The junction had 5 bases not matched to a gene; V was cut back by 5 bases and J by 2 bases. Germline V gene sequence: CDR1 MDHEN, CDR2 SYDVKM. This CDR3 comprises 15 residues. The CDR3 DNA follows: TGTGCCAGCAGTGTGGGACTAGGAGCCTACAATGAGCAGTTCTTC. It translates to CASSVGLGAYNEQFF.

This chain uses TRBV4-1 with TRBJ2-1, with D hard to call. The germline V gene has CDR1 MGHRA and CDR2 YSYEKL. The germline V and J ends were trimmed by 1 base and 7 bases, with 5 bases remaining between them. The CDR3 spans 12 residues. The CDR3 sequence: CASSQAGNEQFF. The CDR3 DNA reads as TGCGCCAGCAGCCAAGCGGGTAATGAGCAGTTCTTC.

The chain employs TRBV7-2 and TRBJ2-3; weak D call: TRBD2 (5 bases). Germline loops: CDR1 SGHTA, CDR2 FQGNSA. The CDR3 runs to 17 residues. Trimming stripped 3 bases from V and 1 base from J, with 17 bases between. The DNA of the CDR3 is TGTGCCAGCAGCTTTAGCTCCCTGCTAGCCGGCACAGATACGCAGTATTTT. Translation gives CASSFSSLLAGTDTQYF.

This clone was found many times. This chain uses TRBV14 with TRBJ1-6, with D possibly being TRBD1 (5 bases). Between the trimmed V and J ends, which lost 1 base and 4 bases, there was a span of 5 bases. CDR1 is SGHDN and CDR2 is FVKESK in the germline V gene. This CDR3 has 14 residues. The CDR3 sequence: CASSQGQYNSPLHF. Written as DNA, the CDR3 is TGTGCCAGCAGCCAAGGACAGTATAATTCACCCCTCCACTTT. Using reference TRBV14 and TRBJ1-6 for the parts outside the CDR3, the full variable domain is EAGVTQFPSHSVIEKGQTVTLRCDPISGHDNLYWYRRVMGKEIKFLLHFVKESKQDESGMPNNRFLAERTGGTYSTLKVQPAELEDSGVYFCASSQGQYNSPLHFGNGTRLTVT.

The chain couples TRBV6-5 to TRBJ2-7; 8 bases are shared with TRBD1. This CDR3 spans 15 amino acids. The J segment lost 3 bases and the V segment lost 4 bases, leaving 8 bases of the junction unmatched. CDR1 is MNHEY and CDR2 is SVGAGI in the germline V gene. CDR3 nucleotide sequence: TGTGCCAGCAGTTCCCGGACAGGGAGAGGCTACGAGCAGTACTTC. This sequence encodes CASSSRTGRGYEQYF.

J is TRBJ2-6 and V is TRBV28, with D tentatively TRBD2 (5 bases). CDR1 and CDR2 from the germline V gene are MDHEN and SYDVKM. Trimming left V 7 bases short and J 2 bases short, with 12 bases between. This CDR3 is built from 15 residues. Written as DNA, the CDR3 is TGTGCCAGCACCAAATCGGGGACTGGGGCCAACGTCCTGACTTTC. It translates to CASTKSGTGANVLTF.

V is TRBV4-2 and J is TRBJ2-7; 9 bases align to TRBD2. The CDR3 length is 20 residues. The germline gives CDR1 LGHNA, CDR2 YNFKEQ. The trim removed 0 bases at V and 1 base at J, leaving 16 bases unmatched. This chain's CDR3 is CASSQEPPGVAGVPSYEQYF. For the CDR3, the DNA is TGTGCCAGCAGCCAAGAACCCCCCGGGGTAGCGGGAGTCCCTTCCTACGAGCAGTACTTC.

The V call is TRBV19, the J call TRBJ1-5; D unresolved. The germline V and J ends were trimmed by 4 bases and 8 bases, with 12 bases remaining between them. Per the germline V gene, CDR1 is LNHDA and CDR2 is SQIVND (reference sequence). The length of the CDR3 is 13 residues. The CDR3 nucleotides are TGTGCCAGTAGTACTCAACGGTCGGAGCCCCAGCATTTT. This sequence encodes CASSTQRSEPQHF.

The genes are TRBV6-5 and TRBJ2-3; 7 nucleotides agree with TRBD2. V shed 11 bases and J 2 bases; nucleotides not matched to a gene: 7. The CDR3 runs to 13 residues. The germline V gene encodes CDR1 MNHEY and CDR2 SVGAGI. The CDR3 spells CAPQGGDTDTQYF. The CDR3 DNA is TGTGCCCCTCAGGGAGGGGACACAGATACGCAGTATTTT.

The rearrangement uses TRBV11-1 and TRBJ2-5, with 10 positions matching TRBD1. The V segment lost 2 bases and the J segment 5 bases; nucleotides outside the gene matches: 8. CDR3 size: 16 residues. Germline CDR1 reads SGHAT; CDR2 reads FQDESV (reference sequence). CDR3 in DNA: TGTGCCAGCAGCTTAAATCCGAGACAGGGGGCGGAGACCCAGTACTTC. The encoded protein is CASSLNPRQGAETQYF.

This chain links TRBV29-1 with TRBJ2-1; 7 bases are shared with TRBD2. CDR1 is SQVTM and CDR2 is ANQGSEA in the germline V gene. The V gene end was trimmed by 3 bases and the J gene end by 6 bases; junction bases not matched to a gene: 5. This CDR3 has 13 residues. CDR3 protein: CSVEGGVGNEQFF. The CDR3 bases are TGCAGCGTTGAGGGAGGGGTAGGCAATGAGCAGTTCTTC.

The chain is built from TRBV7-6 and TRBJ2-7; 9 bases match TRBD2. The CDR3 runs to 16 residues. The J segment lost 2 bases and the V segment lost 4 bases, leaving 9 bases of the junction unmatched. Per germline, CDR1 SGHVS and CDR2 FNYEAQ. The DNA of the CDR3 is TGTGCCAGCAGCTCGGGGGGTGGCGGGAGGGCCTACGAGCAGTACTTC. It is translated as CASSSGGGGRAYEQYF.